Listed below are T cell receptor beta chains from one sample, sequenced in a study of OX40 agonist ivuxolimab in advanced cancers. Produced via immunoSEQ multiplex PCR; TCRdb's table is partial and in-frame only. The sample gives 76,000 or so clones, 93% of which show up once; roughly 6.7% is in the top ten. The source material was CD4+ or CD8+ T cells sorted from blood, sampled in a trial of the OX40 agonist ivuxolimab. The source is an adult with an advanced solid tumor such as melanoma, head and neck, liver or kidney cancer. Both conserved end residues are part of each CDR3. D genes are given only for firm matches. A row's size may be missing; if present it is once, few, many or a size class.

clone_size d_call j_call v_call cdr3_aa cdr3_nt
NA NA TRBJ2-7 TRBV27 CASSPNYYEQYF TGTGCCAGCAGTCCAAATTACTACGAGCAGTACTTC
NA NA TRBJ1-2 TRBV23-1 CASSPSRGRGNYGYTF TGCGCCAGCAGTCCCTCCAGGGGAAGGGGAAACTATGGCTACACCTTC
NA NA TRBJ2-5 TRBV5-1 CASSLAKETQYF TGCGCCAGCAGCTTGGCCAAAGAGACCCAGTACTTC
NA NA TRBJ2-7 TRBV28 CASRGRVSYEQYF TGTGCCAGCAGGGGCAGGGTTTCCTACGAGCAGTACTTC
NA NA TRBJ1-2 TRBV14 CASSRVGGANYGYTF TGTGCCAGCAGCCGGGTTGGTGGAGCTAACTATGGCTACACCTTC
NA NA TRBJ1-2 TRBV27 CASSLLPGADGYTF TGTGCCAGCAGTTTATTGCCGGGGGCGGATGGCTACACCTTC
NA NA TRBJ1-3 TRBV5-4 CASSSSGIGNTIYF TGTGCCAGCAGCTCGTCAGGGATCGGAAACACCATATATTTT
NA TRBD1 TRBJ2-7 TRBV19 CASSIGGRGLGYEQYF TGTGCCAGTAGTATAGGGGGCAGGGGGCTTGGCTACGAGCAGTACTTC
once TRBD1 TRBJ2-1 TRBV27 CASSLDRDYNEQFF TGTGCCAGCAGTCTAGACAGGGACTACAATGAGCAGTTCTTC
NA NA TRBJ2-2 TRBV6-5 CASSYRASGELFF TGTGCCAGCAGTTATCGGGCGAGCGGGGAGCTGTTTTTT
NA TRBD2 TRBJ2-1 TRBV7-9 CASSRASGSYNEQFF TGTGCCAGCAGCCGAGCTAGCGGGAGCTACAATGAGCAGTTCTTC
NA TRBD2 TRBJ2-3 TRBV13 CASSSGLAGVLDTQYF TGTGCCAGCAGCTCCGGACTAGCGGGGGTGTTAGATACGCAGTATTTT
once NA TRBJ1-1 TRBV27 CASSLYLNTEAFF TGTGCCAGCAGTCTGTATCTGAACACTGAAGCTTTCTTT
few NA TRBJ1-1 TRBV18 CASSPPTVAEAFF TGTGCCAGCTCACCACCGACTGTGGCTGAAGCTTTCTTT
NA TRBD2 TRBJ2-1 TRBV29-1 CSVQGLAGVYNEQFF TGCAGCGTTCAGGGACTAGCGGGAGTGTACAATGAGCAGTTCTTC